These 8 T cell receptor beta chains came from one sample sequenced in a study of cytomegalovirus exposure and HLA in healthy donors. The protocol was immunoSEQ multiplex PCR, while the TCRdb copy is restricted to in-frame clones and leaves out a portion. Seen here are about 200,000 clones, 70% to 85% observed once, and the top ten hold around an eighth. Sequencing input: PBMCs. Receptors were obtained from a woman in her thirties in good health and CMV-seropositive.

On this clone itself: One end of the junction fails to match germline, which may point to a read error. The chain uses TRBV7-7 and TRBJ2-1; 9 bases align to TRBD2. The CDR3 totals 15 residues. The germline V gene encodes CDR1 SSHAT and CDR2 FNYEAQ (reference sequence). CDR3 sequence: CASSQGTSRHNEQFF. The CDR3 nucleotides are TGTGCTAGCAGCCAGGGGACTAGCAGACACAATGAGCAGTTCTTC.

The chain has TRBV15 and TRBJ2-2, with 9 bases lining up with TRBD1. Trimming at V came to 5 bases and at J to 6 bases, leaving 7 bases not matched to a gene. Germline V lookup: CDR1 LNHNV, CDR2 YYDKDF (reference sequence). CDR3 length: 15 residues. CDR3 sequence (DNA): TGTGCCACCAGCGGTTACAGGGGGCTGGCCGGGGAGCTGTTTTTT. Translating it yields CATSGYRGLAGELFF.

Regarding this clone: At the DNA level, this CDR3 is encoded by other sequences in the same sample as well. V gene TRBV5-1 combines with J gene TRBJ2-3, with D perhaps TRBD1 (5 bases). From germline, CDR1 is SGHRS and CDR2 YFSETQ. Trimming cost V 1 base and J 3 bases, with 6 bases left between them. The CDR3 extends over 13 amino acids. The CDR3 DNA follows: TGCGCCAGCAGCTTGCAGGGAACAGATACGCAGTATTTT. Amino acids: CASSLQGTDTQYF.

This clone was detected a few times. The CDR3 region has the DNA TGTGCCAGCAGCCCCCTGGGGCAGGGGACACACGAGCAGTACTTC. Translation gives CASSPLGQGTHEQYF. This chain connects TRBV7-9 to TRBJ2-7, with D perhaps TRBD1 (6 bases). From germline, CDR1 is SEHNR and CDR2 FQNEAQ (reference sequence). The CDR3 consists of 15 residues. V was cut by 5 bases and J by 5 bases, with 19 bases left in between.

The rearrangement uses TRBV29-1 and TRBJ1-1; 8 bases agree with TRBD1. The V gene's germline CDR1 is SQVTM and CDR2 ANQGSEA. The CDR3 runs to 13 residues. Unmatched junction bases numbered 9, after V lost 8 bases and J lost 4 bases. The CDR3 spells CSTSPQGGTEAFF. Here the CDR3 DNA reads TGCAGCACCTCGCCACAGGGGGGCACTGAAGCTTTCTTT.

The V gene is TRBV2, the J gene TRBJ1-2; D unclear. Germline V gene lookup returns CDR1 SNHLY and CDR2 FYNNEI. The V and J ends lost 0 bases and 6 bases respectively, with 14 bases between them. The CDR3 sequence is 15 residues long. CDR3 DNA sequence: TGTGCCAGCAGTGAAGCTTCCCGGGAATTCCATGGCTACACCTTC. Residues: CASSEASREFHGYTF.

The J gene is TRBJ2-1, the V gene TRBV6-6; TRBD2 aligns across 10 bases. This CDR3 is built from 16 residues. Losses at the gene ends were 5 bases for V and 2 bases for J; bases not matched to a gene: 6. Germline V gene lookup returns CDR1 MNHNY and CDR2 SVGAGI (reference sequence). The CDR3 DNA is TGTGCCAGCAGTATACTAGCGGGAAGCCCCTACAATGAGCAGTTCTTC. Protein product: CASSILAGSPYNEQFF.

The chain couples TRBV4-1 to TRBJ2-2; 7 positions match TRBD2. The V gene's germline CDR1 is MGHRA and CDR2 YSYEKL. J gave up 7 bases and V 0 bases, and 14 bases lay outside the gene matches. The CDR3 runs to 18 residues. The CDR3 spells CASSQESGGSHLGGELFF. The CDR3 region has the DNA TGCGCCAGCAGCCAAGAGAGTGGCGGGAGTCATTTGGGCGGGGAGCTGTTTTTT.